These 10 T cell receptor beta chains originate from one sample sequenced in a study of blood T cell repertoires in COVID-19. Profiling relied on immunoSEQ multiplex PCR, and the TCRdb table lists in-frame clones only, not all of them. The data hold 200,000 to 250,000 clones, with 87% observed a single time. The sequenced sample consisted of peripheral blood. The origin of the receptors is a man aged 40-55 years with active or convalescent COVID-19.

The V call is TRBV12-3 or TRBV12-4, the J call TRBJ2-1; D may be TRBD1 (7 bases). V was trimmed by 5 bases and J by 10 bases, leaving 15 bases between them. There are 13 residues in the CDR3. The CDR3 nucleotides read TGTGCCAGCAGTCTCACAGGGGCGGGGGAGCAGTTCTTC. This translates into CASSLTGAGEQFF.

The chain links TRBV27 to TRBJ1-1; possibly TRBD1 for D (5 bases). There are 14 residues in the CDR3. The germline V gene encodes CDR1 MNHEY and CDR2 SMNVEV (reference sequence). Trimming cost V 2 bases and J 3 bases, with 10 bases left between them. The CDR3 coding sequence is TGTGCCAGCAGTTTAATTCGGGGGTACACTGAAGCTTTCTTT. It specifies CASSLIRGYTEAFF.

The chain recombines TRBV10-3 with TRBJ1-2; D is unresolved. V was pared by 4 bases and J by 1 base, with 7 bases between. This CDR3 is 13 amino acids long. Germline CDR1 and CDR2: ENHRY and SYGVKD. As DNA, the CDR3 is TGTGCCATCAGTGCTAACTTTAACTATGGCTACACCTTC. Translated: CAISANFNYGYTF.

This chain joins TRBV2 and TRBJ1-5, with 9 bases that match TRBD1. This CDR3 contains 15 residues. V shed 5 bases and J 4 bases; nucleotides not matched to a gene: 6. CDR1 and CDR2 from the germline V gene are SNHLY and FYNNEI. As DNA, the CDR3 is TGTGCCAGCAGTACCAAGACAGGGGGAAATCAGCCCCAGCATTTT. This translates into CASSTKTGGNQPQHF.

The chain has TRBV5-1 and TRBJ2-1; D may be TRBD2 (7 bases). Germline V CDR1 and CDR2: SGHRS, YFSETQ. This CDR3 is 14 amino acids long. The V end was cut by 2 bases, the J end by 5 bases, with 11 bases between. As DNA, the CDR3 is TGCGCCAGCAGCTTTGAGGGGGGGAACAATGAGCAGTTCTTC. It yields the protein CASSFEGGNNEQFF.

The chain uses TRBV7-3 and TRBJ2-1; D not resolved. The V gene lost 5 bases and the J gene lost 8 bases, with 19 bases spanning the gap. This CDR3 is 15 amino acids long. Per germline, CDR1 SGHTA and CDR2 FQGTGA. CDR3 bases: TGTGCCAGCAGCCTTGAGGTAGGTCCCCTCCATGAGCAGTTCTTC. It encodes CASSLEVGPLHEQFF.

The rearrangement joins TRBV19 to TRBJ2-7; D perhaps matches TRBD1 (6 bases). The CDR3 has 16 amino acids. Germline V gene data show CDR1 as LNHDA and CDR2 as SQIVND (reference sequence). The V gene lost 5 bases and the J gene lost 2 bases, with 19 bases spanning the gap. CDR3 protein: CASSVRWGRGAYEQYF. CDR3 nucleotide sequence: TGTGCCAGTAGTGTCCGCTGGGGCAGGGGAGCCTACGAGCAGTACTTC.

CDR3 DNA sequence: TGTGCCAGCAGCCAAGATAAAGGACAGGGCTTTTGGACTGAAGCTTTCTTT. Amino acid sequence: CASSQDKGQGFWTEAFF. This chain links TRBV14 with TRBJ1-1; 8 bases fit TRBD1. Germline CDR1 and CDR2: SGHDN and FVKESK. J gave up 5 bases and V 0 bases, and 11 bases lay outside the gene matches. The CDR3 totals 17 residues.

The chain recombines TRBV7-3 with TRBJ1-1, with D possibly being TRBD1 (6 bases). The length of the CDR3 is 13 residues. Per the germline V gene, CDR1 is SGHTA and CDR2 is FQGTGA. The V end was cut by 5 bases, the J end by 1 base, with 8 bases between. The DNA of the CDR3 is TGTGCCAGCAGCCTGGACAGGAACACTGAAGCTTTCTTT. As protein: CASSLDRNTEAFF.

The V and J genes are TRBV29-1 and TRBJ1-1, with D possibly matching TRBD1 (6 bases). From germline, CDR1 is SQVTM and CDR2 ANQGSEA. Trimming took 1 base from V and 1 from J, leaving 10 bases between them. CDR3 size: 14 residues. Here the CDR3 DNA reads TGCAGCGTTGAAGCCCAGGGGCGGAACACTGAAGCTTTCTTT. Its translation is CSVEAQGRNTEAFF.